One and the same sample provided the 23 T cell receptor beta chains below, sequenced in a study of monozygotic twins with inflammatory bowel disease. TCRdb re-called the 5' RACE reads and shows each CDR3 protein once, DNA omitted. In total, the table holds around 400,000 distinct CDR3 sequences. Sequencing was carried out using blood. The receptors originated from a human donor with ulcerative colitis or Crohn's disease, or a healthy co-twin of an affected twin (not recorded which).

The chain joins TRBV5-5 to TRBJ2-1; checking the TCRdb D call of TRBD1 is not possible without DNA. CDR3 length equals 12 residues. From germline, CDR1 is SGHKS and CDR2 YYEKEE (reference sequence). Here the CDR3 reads CASSRDRGEQFF.

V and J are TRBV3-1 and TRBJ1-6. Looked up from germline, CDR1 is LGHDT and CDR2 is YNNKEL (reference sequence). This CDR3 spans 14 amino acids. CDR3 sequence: CASSQDLSASPLHF.

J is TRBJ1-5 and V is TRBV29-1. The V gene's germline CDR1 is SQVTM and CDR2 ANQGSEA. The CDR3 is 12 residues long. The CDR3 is CSVSSSNQPQHF.

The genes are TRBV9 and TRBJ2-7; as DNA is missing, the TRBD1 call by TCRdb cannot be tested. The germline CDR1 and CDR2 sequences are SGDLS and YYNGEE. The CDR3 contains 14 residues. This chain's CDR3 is CASSVVPSGDEQYF.

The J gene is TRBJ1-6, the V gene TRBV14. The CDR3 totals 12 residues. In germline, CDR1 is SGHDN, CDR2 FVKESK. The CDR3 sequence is CASSQIGSPLHF. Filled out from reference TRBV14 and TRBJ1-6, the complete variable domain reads EAGVTQFPSHSVIEKGQTVTLRCDPISGHDNLYWYRRVMGKEIKFLLHFVKESKQDESGMPNNRFLAERTGGTYSTLKVQPAELEDSGVYFCASSQIGSPLHFGNGTRLTVT.

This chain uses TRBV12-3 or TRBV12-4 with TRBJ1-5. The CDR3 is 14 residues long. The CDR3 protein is CASSSGSFHQPQHF.

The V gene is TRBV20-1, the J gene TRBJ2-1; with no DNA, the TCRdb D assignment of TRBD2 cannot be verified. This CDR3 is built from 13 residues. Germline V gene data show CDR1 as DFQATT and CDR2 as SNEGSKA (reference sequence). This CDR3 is CSAREAGRDEQFF.

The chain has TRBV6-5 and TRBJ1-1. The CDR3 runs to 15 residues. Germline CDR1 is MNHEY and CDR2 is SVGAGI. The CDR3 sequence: CASSYDPTVNTEAFF.

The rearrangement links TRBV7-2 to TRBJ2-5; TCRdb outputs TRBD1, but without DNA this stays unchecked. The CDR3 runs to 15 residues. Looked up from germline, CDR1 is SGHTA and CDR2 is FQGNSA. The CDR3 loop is CASSLGPGTIETQYF.

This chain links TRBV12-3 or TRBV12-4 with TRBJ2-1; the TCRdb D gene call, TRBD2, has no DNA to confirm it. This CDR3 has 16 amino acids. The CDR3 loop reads CASTLKLASGSNEQFF.

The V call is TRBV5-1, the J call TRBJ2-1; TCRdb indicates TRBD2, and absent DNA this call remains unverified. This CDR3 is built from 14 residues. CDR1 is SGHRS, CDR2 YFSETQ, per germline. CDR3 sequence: CASSPGTSAKEQFF.

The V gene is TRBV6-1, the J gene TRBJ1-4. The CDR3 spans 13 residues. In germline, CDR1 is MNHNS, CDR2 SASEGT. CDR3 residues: CASRDGPREKLFF.

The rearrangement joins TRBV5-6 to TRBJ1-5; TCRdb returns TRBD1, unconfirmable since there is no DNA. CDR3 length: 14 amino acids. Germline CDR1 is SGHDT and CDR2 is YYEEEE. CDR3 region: CASSLGGDNKPQHF.

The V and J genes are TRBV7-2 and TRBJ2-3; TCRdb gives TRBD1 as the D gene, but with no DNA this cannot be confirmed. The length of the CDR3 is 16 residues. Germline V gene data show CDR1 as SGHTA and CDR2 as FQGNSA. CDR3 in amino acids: CASSPSGGAGTDTQYF.

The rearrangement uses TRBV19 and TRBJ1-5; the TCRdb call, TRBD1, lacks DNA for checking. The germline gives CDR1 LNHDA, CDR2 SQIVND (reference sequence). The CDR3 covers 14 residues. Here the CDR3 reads CASSGDRPNQPQHF.

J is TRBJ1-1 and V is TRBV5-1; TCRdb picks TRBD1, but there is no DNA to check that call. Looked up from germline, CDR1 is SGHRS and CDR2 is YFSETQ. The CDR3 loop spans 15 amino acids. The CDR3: CASSLVPKRNTEAFF.

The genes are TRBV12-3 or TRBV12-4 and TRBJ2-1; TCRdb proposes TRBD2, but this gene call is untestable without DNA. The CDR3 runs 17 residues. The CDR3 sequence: CASSPSARRGPYNEQFF.

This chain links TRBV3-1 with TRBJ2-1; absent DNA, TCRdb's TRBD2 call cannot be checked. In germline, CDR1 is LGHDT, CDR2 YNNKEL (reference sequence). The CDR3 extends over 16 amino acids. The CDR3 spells CASSQDGGVRSNEQFF.

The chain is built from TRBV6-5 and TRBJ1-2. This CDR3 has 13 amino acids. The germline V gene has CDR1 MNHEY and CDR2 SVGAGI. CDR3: CASSYSRSYGYTF.

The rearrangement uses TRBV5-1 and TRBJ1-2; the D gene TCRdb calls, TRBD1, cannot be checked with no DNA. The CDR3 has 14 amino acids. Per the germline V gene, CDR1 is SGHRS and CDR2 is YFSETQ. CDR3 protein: CASSPGQSNYGYTF.

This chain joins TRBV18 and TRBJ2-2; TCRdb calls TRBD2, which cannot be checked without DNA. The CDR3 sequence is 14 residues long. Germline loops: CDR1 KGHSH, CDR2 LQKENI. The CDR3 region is CASSPGTRTGELFF.

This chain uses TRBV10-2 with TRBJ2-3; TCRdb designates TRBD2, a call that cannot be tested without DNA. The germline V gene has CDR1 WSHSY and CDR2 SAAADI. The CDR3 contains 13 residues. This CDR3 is CASTALYRDTQYF.

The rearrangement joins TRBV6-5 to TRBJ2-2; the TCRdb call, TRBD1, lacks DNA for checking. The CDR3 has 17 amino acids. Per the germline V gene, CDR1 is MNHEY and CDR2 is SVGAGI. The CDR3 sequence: CASSYDDRGPNTGELFF.